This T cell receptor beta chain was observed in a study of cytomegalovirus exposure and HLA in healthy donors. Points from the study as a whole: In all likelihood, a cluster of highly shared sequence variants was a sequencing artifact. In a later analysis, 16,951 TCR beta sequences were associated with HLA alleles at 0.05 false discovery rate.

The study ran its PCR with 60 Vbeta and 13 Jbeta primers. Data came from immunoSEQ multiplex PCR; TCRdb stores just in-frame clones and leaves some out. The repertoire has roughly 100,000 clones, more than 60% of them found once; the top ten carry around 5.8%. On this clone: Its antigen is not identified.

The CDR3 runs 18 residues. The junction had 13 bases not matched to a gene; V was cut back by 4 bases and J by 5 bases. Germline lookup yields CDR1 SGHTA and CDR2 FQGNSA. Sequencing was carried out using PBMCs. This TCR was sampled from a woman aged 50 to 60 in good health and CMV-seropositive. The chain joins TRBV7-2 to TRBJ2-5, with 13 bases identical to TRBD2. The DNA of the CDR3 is TGTGCCAGCAGCTCCGGGACTAGCGGGGCCCCAATCAGGGAGACCCAGTACTTC. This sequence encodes CASSSGTSGAPIRETQYF.